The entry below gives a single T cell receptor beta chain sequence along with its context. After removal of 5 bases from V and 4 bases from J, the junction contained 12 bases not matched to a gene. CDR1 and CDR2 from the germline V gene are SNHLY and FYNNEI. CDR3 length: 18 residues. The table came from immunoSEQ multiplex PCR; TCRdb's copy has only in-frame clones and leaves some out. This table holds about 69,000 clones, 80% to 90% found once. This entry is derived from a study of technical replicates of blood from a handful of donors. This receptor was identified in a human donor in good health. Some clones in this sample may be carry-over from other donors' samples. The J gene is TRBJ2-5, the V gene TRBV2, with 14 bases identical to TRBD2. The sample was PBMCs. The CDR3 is CASSQGLAGGNSLETQYF. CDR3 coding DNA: TGTGCCAGCAGTCAAGGACTAGCGGGAGGTAATAGTTTAGAGACCCAGTACTTC. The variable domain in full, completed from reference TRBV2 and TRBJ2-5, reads EPEVTQTPSHQVTQMGQEVILRCVPISNHLYFYWYRQILGQKVEFLVSFYNNEISEKSEIFDDQFSVERPDGSNFTLKIRSTKLEDSAMYFCASSQGLAGGNSLETQYFGPGTRLLVL.